The T cell receptor (beta chain) described here comes from a study of cytomegalovirus exposure and HLA in healthy donors. Primers: 60 Vbeta forward and 13 Jbeta reverse. Clones were sequenced by immunoSEQ multiplex PCR, and TCRdb holds only the in-frame ones, with some missing. Among under 200,000 clones, around 90% were seen once, and the ten largest hold around 1%. Remarks on this clone: Its antigen is as yet unknown.

The CDR3 sequence is 18 residues long. J lost 4 bases, V lost 4 bases, and 14 bases had no gene match. Study-wide results and caveats: Some TCR beta chains (more than 150 of them) were listed as cytomegalovirus-associated.

Sequencing input: PBMCs. This clonotype was sampled from a boy aged 2 to 10 in good health and CMV-seronegative. The genes are TRBV23-1 and TRBJ2-7, with 12 bases lining up with TRBD1. TRBV23-1 is placed among ORFs of uncertain function. As DNA, the CDR3 is TGCGCCAGCAGTCGCCAAACTGTGGGGACAGGGGGCGTTTACGAGCAGTACTTC. Translated: CASSRQTVGTGGVYEQYF.